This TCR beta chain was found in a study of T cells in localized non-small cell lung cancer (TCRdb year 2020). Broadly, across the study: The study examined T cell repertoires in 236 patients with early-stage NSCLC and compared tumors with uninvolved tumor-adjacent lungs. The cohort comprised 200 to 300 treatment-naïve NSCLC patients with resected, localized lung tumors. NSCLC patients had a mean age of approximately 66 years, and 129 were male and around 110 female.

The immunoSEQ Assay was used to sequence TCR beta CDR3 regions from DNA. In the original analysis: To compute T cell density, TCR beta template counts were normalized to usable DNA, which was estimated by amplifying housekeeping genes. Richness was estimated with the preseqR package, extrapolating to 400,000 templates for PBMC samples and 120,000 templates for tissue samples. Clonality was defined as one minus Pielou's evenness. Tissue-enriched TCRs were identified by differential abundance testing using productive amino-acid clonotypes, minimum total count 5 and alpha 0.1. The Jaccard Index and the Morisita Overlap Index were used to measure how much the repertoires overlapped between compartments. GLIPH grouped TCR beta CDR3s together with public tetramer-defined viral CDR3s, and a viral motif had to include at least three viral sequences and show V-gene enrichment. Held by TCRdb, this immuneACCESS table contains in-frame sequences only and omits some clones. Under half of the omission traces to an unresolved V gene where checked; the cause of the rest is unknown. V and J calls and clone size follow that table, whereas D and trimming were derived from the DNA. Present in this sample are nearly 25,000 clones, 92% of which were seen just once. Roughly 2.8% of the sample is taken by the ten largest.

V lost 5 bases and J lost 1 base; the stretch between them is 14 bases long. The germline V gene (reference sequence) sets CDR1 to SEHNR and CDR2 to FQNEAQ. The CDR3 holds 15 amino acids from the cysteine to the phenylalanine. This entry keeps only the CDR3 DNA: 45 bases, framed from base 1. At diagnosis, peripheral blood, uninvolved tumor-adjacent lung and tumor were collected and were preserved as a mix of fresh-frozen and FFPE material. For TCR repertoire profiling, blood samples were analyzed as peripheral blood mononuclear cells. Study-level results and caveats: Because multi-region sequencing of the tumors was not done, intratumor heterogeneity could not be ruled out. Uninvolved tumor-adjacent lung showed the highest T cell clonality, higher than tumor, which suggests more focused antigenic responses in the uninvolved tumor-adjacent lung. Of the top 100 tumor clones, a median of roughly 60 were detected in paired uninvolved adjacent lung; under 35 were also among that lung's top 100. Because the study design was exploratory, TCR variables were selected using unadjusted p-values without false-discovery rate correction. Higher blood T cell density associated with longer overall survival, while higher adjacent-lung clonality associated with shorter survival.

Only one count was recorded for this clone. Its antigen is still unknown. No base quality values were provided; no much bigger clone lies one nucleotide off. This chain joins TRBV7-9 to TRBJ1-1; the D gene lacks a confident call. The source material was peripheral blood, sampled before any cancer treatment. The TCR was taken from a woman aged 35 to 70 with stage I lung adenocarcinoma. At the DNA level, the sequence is TGTGCCAGCAGCCCGAACCTAGGGTGGAACACTGAAGCTTTCTTT. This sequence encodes CASSPNLGWNTEAFF.